This record concerns one T cell receptor beta chain sequence. The clone's antigen remains unknown. No base-level quality is on record; no much larger clone is a single base apart. To demonstrate the VDJtools post-analysis software, TCR beta repertoires were profiled from the peripheral blood of about 13 young patients with multiple sclerosis. Multiple sclerosis patients were children and adolescents aged about 6 to 15 years. Libraries came from PCR. Sequencer: Illumina HiSeq 2500. Unique molecular identifiers were incorporated into TCR beta cDNA libraries to reduce PCR and sequencing biases. Some 500,000 cDNA molecules were obtained per 1 to 10 million input T cells, so each molecule approximated one T cell. Patient libraries were prepared and sequenced with the same protocol used for the earlier healthy control dataset. Samples belonging to the same batch were prepared together, multiplexed and sequenced on a shared HiSeq lane. In the paper's pipeline: Raw barcoded reads were processed with MIGEC, discarding single-read molecular identifier groups before consensus assembly and CDR3 extraction. Clonotype tables were post-analysed with VDJtools, and diversity was normalized by down-sampling all datasets to the smallest sample size. To correct batch-related cross-sample contamination, repertoire overlap clustering matched CDR3 amino acid sequences but not nucleotide sequences. TCRdb handled the public reads itself, with Q25 trimming in fastp and clone calling in MiXCR, and kept productive beta chains. Every distinct CDR3 protein forms one entry, paired with its most common genes and DNA. The V and J calls and clone size are TCRdb's, not the authors'. Counted in this sample were hundreds of thousands of distinct CDR3 sequences; approximately 33% of them appeared once. Clones ranked in the top ten supply under 15% of the sample.

This entry belongs to a study of post-analysis software for immune sequencing data (dated by TCRdb to 2013 to 2016). About the study as a whole: Relapsing-remitting, secondary progressive and progressive-relapsing multiple sclerosis were recorded as disease courses, and subtype annotation was lacking for some patients. The patient repertoires were compared against approximately twelve previously published healthy control repertoires obtained from donors aged about 6 to 27 years. A subset of samples was prepared in parallel using single-end sample barcoding, then pooled and co-amplified after Illumina adapter ligation.

Study-wide findings and limitations: Strong co-clustering of samples prepared in the same batch was shown by direct clustering with F measure, prompting a batch-effect correction. Normalized Chao1 diversity was significantly lower in multiple sclerosis patients than controls, suggesting substantial peripheral T-cell clonal expansion. Four to six TRBV segments, including TRBV5-6, TRBV5-1 and TRBV20-1, were significantly more frequent in patients than controls. The multiple sclerosis patient group was slightly younger than the control group.

Measured from the cysteine to the phenylalanine, the CDR3 is 14 residues long. Just the 42-base CDR3 DNA is kept, in frame starting at base 1. V and J are truncated by 0 bases and 4 bases respectively, leaving an intervening sequence of 10 bases. CDR1 and CDR2, per the germline V gene (reference sequence), are SGHKS and YYEKEE. Recombination joined TRBV5-5 with TRBJ1-2; the D gene is not confidently resolved. The clonotype was recovered from a girl aged 5 to 17 with multiple sclerosis. The sequenced sample consisted of blood. The sequenced DNA is TGTGCCAGCAGCTTGGACGTGCAGCCCTATGGCTACACCTTC. This sequence encodes CASSLDVQPYGYTF. Outside the CDR3, residues come from the reference TRBV5-5 and TRBJ1-2 proteins, so the full variable domain is: DAGVTQSPTHLIKTRGQQVTLRCSPISGHKSVSWYQQVLGQGPQFIFQYYEKEERGRGNFPDRFSARQFPNYSSELNVNALLLGDSALYLCASSLDVQPYGYTFGSGTRLTVV.